This T cell receptor (beta chain) was sequenced during a study of radiotherapy plus CTLA-4 blockade in lung cancer. At the level of the study: Objective response rate was over 15%; disease control rate, around 31%.

Whole-study results and caveats: Reports state that early shifts in blood T cell clones, with interferon-beta, best predicted response. Once radiotherapy plus ipilimumab had been given, TCR clones derived from tumor expanded in blood.

The assay was immunoSEQ multiplex PCR, and TCRdb's table has in-frame clones only and misses some. The profile shows approximately 50,000 clones, roughly four fifths of them singletons. V lost 4 bases to trimming and J lost 7 bases, with 18 bases between them. The CDR3 totals 15 residues. Germline CDR1 is SGHRS and CDR2 is YFSETQ. It was focal radiation plus CTLA-4 blockade with ipilimumab that patients with chemo-refractory metastatic non-small-cell lung cancer received. As to this clone: The antigen is not known.

The chain joins TRBV5-1 to TRBJ2-1; D may be TRBD1 (5 bases). This clonotype was obtained from a human donor with non-small cell lung cancer who had a complete response to radiotherapy plus ipilimumab. The sample was peripheral blood, taken from a patient treated with radiotherapy plus ipilimumab. CDR3: CASSDVGHPENEQFF. The CDR3 DNA reads as TGCGCCAGCAGCGATGTAGGACACCCTGAGAATGAGCAGTTCTTC.